This T cell receptor beta chain was observed in a study of shared clonotypes between healthy human individuals (TCRdb year 2020). Describing the broader study: The cohort included three men and two women between 18 and 49 years of age. Per donor, three plates each were used for CD4 naive and CD4 memory, two for CD8 naive, and one for CD8 memory. To estimate repertoire size and how much clonotype sharing occurs between individuals, the study deeply sequenced the blood TCR repertoires of several healthy adults. To increase sequencing depth and limit assay-specific biases, TCR repertoire library preparation and sequencing were carried out by different laboratories using diverse techniques. Leukapheresis yielded between about 0.85 and 10 billion PBMCs per donor.

A word on this clone: No cognate antigen has been identified for it. Per-base quality was not reported, and no clone a single base away is much larger than it.

The donors were healthy, HIV-negative adults with no recently reported acute infections or vaccinations. Only Caucasian adults living in Nashville, Tennessee, USA were represented among the donors. CD4+ T cells were enriched by magnetic negative selection, after which naive cells were positively selected on CD45RA and the negative fraction was taken as the memory subset. After blood collection by leukapheresis, PBMCs were isolated using Ficoll-Histopaque density gradient centrifugation and then cryopreserved in the vapor phase of liquid nitrogen. Purity and quantity of every magnetically sorted T cell population were checked by analytical flow cytometry. Genomic DNA was isolated from every sorted fraction and measured by UV absorbance on a Nanodrop 2000c. Using the deep immunoSEQ assay, TCR CDR3 regions were amplified from genomic DNA by multiplex PCR. For each cell subset, the extracted genomic DNA was distributed evenly across all wells of several immunoSEQ 96-well plates, and each plate served as one replicate. For sorted subsets, 200 ng of genomic DNA, equivalent to around 30,000 T cell genomes, went into each replicate PCR. Purified libraries were measured with a Qubit 3.0 fluorometer, size-checked on a Bioanalyzer 2100, and measured again with the KAPA Library Quantification kit. Every immunoSEQ 96-well plate was sequenced on a separate single-read 150-cycle Illumina NextSeq 550 flow cell. As for the authors' bioinformatics: Because the immunoSEQ output held only junctional sequences and lacked quality scores, the filtering could not match the filtering applied to full-length reads. To assign V/J genes and CDR3, sequences were annotated using PyIR, a Python wrapper for IgBLAST v1.9, with IMGT germline references. Reads were filtered out if the reads had weak V/J assignments (E-value above 1e-6), no CDR3, stop codons, out-of-frame junctions, or ambiguous translated residues. A V3J clonotype was defined by an identical inferred V gene, J gene, and CDR3 amino acid sequence. The percentage overlap between two repertoires was calculated by dividing the number of shared unique clonotypes by the size of the smaller repertoire. Richness of each repertoire was evaluated using RTK rarefaction, the Chao1 estimator, and Recon v2.1 estimates of unobserved clonotypes. Generation probabilities were computed with OLGA for all TCRbeta clonotypes obtained by the gDNA method from a few donors. TCRdb provides this immuneACCESS table in a form limited to in-frame rearrangements. Some clones are lacking; in checked studies, under half of them reflect an unresolved V gene, and why the rest are absent is not known. The V and J calls and clone size were taken over from that table, and D and trimming were inferred from the DNA. For this sample the table gives roughly 1 million clones, of which about 80% were detected only once. Of the sample, 1.4% to 1.5% is held by the ten largest clones.

Summary of the overall study and its limitations: Larger estimated clonotype richness was generally found for naive subsets than for memory subsets. Sampling was limited to blood, and TCR repertoires in tissue likely differ from TCR repertoires in blood. Pairwise subsampling indicated that sequencing depth was expected to affect the degree of clonotype sharing among donors. Roughly 5.2% of naive CD4, approximately 3.7% of naive CD8, around 2.3% of memory CD4, and around 0.4% of memory CD8 clonotypes were shared across several donors. Even with the large sequencing depth, rarefaction of the sorted-subset datasets indicated that sequencing was incomplete. Compared with non-shared clonotypes, the clonotypes found in all four sorted-subset donors had higher generation probabilities. The genetic and exposure-history diversity represented was limited by the small number of donors.

The germline V gene (reference sequence) supplies CDR1 SGHNT and CDR2 YYREEE. Including cysteine and phenylalanine, the CDR3 has 16 amino acids. Left in the record is the CDR3 DNA by itself, 48 bases read in frame from the first base. V was cut back by 3 bases and J by 4 bases, leaving a gap of 19 bases between them. The sequence joins TRBV5-4 to TRBJ2-5; possibly the D gene is TRBD1, per 7 matching bases. The source of this sequence is a man between 18 and 29 years old in good health. Input material: memory CD4+ T cells sorted from blood. In the paper's terms, the cell subset or site label means: CD45RA-negative fraction. Read as DNA, the sequence is TGTGCCAGCAGCTCGCCCCAGGGGGGCGAGAGAGAGACCCAGTACTTC. Its protein product is CASSSPQGGERETQYF.